This TCR beta chain was observed in a study of graft-versus-host responses after intestinal transplantation. Study-wide context: Transplant types were multivisceral, liver-intestinal, or isolated intestinal.

TCRdb's table, derived via immunoSEQ multiplex PCR, lists solely in-frame clones and lacks some. The data show tens of thousands of clones, about 95% seen once. As for this clone: Its specificity is unknown. An end of the junction differs from the germline gene, which may be a read error.

This specimen consisted of unstimulated CD8+ T cells sorted from spleen or lymph node cells, obtained before transplant. The sequence was collected from a human donor who was the organ donor for an intestinal transplant.

DNA for the CDR3: TGTGCCAGCTCACCACCTACTAGCGGGGGATACGAGCAGTGCTTC. This codes for CASSPPTSGGYEQCF. V usage is TRBV18 and J usage is TRBJ2-7, with TRBD2 matching 11 bases. The CDR3 length is 15 residues. The germline V gene has CDR1 KGHSH and CDR2 LQKENI.